Listed below are T cell receptor beta chains from one sample, sequenced in a study of CD4+ T cells in melanoma. The repertoire was sequenced with immunoSEQ multiplex PCR; TCRdb's copy has only in-frame clones and lacks some. The sample consists of tens of thousands of clones, more than 60% of them appearing once. The sequencing input was tumor tissue. These receptors came from a human donor with melanoma. CDR3s include the opening cysteine and the closing phenylalanine or tryptophan. Fields, in order: J gene, clone size, V gene, CDR3 length, D gene, CDR3 protein, CDR3 DNA. The D gene is left open where the match is weak. Clone size is stated in some rows and not others, as once, few, many or a class when expanded.

TRBJ1-2 - TRBV9 18 - CASSVGTKGWGPNYGYTF TGTGCCAGCAGCGTAGGAACAAAGGGATGGGGACCTAACTATGGCTACACCTTC
TRBJ2-3 once TRBV19 18 TRBD1 CASSIRDRATFSTDTQYF TGTGCCAGTAGTATACGGGACAGGGCTACCTTTAGCACAGATACGCAGTATTTT
TRBJ2-7 - TRBV7-6 15 - CASSLYAGLSYEQYF TGTGCCAGCAGCTTGTACGCAGGCCTCTCCTACGAGCAGTACTTC
TRBJ2-7 - TRBV5-1 14 - CASSLAGGSYEQYF TGCGCCAGCAGCTTGGCCGGGGGCTCCTACGAGCAGTACTTC
TRBJ2-5 few TRBV7-9 14 TRBD1 CASSTTGERETQYF TGTGCCAGCAGCACGACAGGGGAGCGAGAGACCCAGTACTTC
TRBJ1-2 many TRBV10-1 8 - CGGWGYTF TGTGGGGGTTGGGGCTACACCTTC
TRBJ2-7 - TRBV28 14 TRBD1 CASRTGGQGAYPYF TGTGCCAGCAGAACGGGGGGACAGGGGGCATATCCGTACTTC
TRBJ1-1 few TRBV5-1 12 TRBD1 CASSDGQVGAFF TGCGCCAGCAGCGATGGACAGGTTGGAGCTTTCTTT
TRBJ2-5 - TRBV6-4 13 TRBD1 CASSEATGGPQYF TGTGCCAGCAGTGAGGCGACAGGGGGGCCCCAGTACTTC
TRBJ1-2 few TRBV11-2 12 - CASSAPGSGYTF TGTGCCAGCAGCGCACCAGGTAGCGGCTACACCTTC
TRBJ2-1 - TRBV19 12 - CASSMGVNEQFF TGTGCCAGTAGTATGGGAGTTAATGAGCAGTTCTTC
TRBJ2-1 - TRBV28 14 - CASLSPGPRNEQFF TGTGCCAGCTTATCGCCGGGACCACGGAATGAGCAGTTCTTC
TRBJ1-2 - TRBV27 15 - CASSFGLPDVYGYTF TGTGCCAGCAGTTTCGGCCTACCGGATGTCTATGGCTACACCTTC
TRBJ2-1 - TRBV14 17 - CASSQDLSGNLYNEQFF TGTGCCAGCAGCCAAGATCTTAGCGGAAACCTCTACAATGAGCAGTTCTTC
TRBJ1-2 - TRBV7-2 16 TRBD1 CASSFLGTGEPYGYTF TGTGCCAGCAGCTTCTTAGGGACAGGGGAACCCTATGGCTACACCTTC
TRBJ1-3 - TRBV9 15 TRBD1 CASSPQGNRGNTIYF TGTGCCAGCAGCCCACAGGGGAACCGAGGAAACACCATATATTTT
TRBJ2-1 - TRBV5-6 15 - CASSLVSGFWDEQFF TGTGCCAGCAGCTTGGTTTCCGGGTTTTGGGATGAGCAGTTCTTC
TRBJ1-1 - TRBV6-5 15 TRBD1 CASSPLNRDRAEAFF TGTGCCAGCAGTCCTCTGAACCGGGACAGGGCTGAAGCTTTCTTT
TRBJ2-1 - TRBV28 15 TRBD1 CASRKQGGNYNEQFF TGTGCCAGCAGAAAACAGGGGGGTAACTACAATGAGCAGTTCTTC
TRBJ2-2 few TRBV30 12 - CAWRGGPGELFF TGTGCCTGGAGAGGGGGACCCGGGGAGCTGTTTTTT
TRBJ1-6 - TRBV5-1 15 - CASSLATGYNSPLHF TGCGCCAGCAGCTTGGCCACGGGGTATAATTCACCCCTCCACTTT
TRBJ2-3 - TRBV7-2 15 TRBD2 CASSFLAGGQDTQYF TGTGCCAGCAGCTTTTTAGCGGGGGGGCAAGATACGCAGTATTTT
TRBJ1-5 - TRBV7-9 12 TRBD1 CASSYRGKPQHF TGTGCCAGCAGCTACAGGGGAAAGCCCCAGCATTTT
TRBJ1-1 - TRBV6-1 13 - CASSDALRTEAFF TGTGCCAGCAGTGACGCCCTACGCACTGAAGCTTTCTTT
TRBJ1-1 - TRBV7-8 14 TRBD1 CASSPRTGGTEAFF TGTGCCAGCAGCCCCAGGACAGGGGGCACTGAAGCTTTCTTT
TRBJ2-3 once TRBV30 14 - CAWSVGTSTDTQYF TGTGCCTGGAGTGTGGGGACGAGCACAGATACGCAGTATTTT
TRBJ1-2 once TRBV29-1 14 - CSIRLPGQTDGYTF TGCAGCATTCGCCTCCCCGGACAGACCGATGGCTACACCTTC
TRBJ1-1 - TRBV4-1 16 - CASSHRMTGGGTEAFF TGCGCCAGCAGCCACCGGATGACGGGCGGCGGCACTGAAGCTTTCTTT
TRBJ2-3 - TRBV28 17 TRBD2 CASNGGRGAPSTDTQYF TGTGCCAGCAACGGGGGGAGAGGGGCCCCTAGCACAGATACGCAGTATTTT
TRBJ2-7 - TRBV2 14 TRBD1 CASSGRTGSYEQYF TGTGCCAGCAGTGGCAGGACAGGGTCCTACGAGCAGTACTTC
TRBJ1-4 - TRBV6-1 14 - CASSLLGRNEKLFF TGTGCCAGCAGTCTTTTGGGGCGGAATGAAAAACTGTTTTTT
TRBJ2-3 - TRBV7-9 14 TRBD2 CASSLDGGADTQYF TGTGCCAGCAGCTTAGACGGGGGGGCGGATACGCAGTATTTT
TRBJ1-1 - TRBV6-1 11 - CASSYGIEAFF TGTGCCAGCAGTTACGGTATTGAAGCTTTCTTT
TRBJ2-3 - TRBV18 12 TRBD1 CASSPTGDTQYF TGTGCCAGCTCCCCGACAGGGGATACGCAGTATTTT
TRBJ1-1 - TRBV28 12 - CASSPGYTEAFF TGTGCCAGCTCTCCAGGGTACACTGAAGCTTTCTTT
TRBJ2-5 many TRBV10-3 12 - CAIRELAGTQYF TGTGCCATCAGGGAGCTGGCGGGGACCCAGTACTTC
TRBJ2-1 - TRBV4-1 13 - CASSQEWQDEQFF TGCGCCAGCAGCCAAGAATGGCAGGATGAGCAGTTCTTC
TRBJ1-6 - TRBV11-2 14 - CASSYRVGGSPLHF TGTGCCAGCAGCTACCGGGTGGGAGGATCACCCCTCCACTTT
TRBJ2-3 - TRBV7-3 13 - CASSLIGRDTQYF TGTGCCAGCAGCTTAATAGGGAGGGATACGCAGTATTTT
TRBJ2-7 - TRBV2 14 - CASSREGGSYEQYF TGTGCCAGCAGTCGAGAGGGGGGATCCTACGAGCAGTACTTC
TRBJ1-3 - TRBV6-1 16 - CASSVTYQASGNTIYF TGTGCCAGCAGTGTGACATATCAAGCCTCTGGAAACACCATATATTTT
TRBJ2-7 - TRBV6-6 14 TRBD1 CASRMTGISYEQYF TGTGCCAGCAGGATGACAGGGATCTCCTACGAGCAGTACTTC
TRBJ1-2 - TRBV7-9 9 - CASSLASEF TGTGCCAGCAGCTTGGCCTCAGAGTTC
TRBJ2-7 once TRBV19 15 - CASSIGQGWTYEQYF TGTGCCAGTAGTATAGGTCAGGGGTGGACCTACGAGCAGTACTTC
TRBJ1-2 once TRBV2 11 - CASRSAGSDTF TGTGCCAGCAGATCGGCGGGCAGCGACACCTTC
TRBJ1-6 - TRBV10-3 16 - CAISESGRDMDSPLHF TGTGCCATCAGTGAGTCCGGCAGGGACATGGATTCACCCCTCCACTTT
TRBJ1-3 once TRBV7-6 15 - CASSSRQSSGNTIYF TGTGCCAGCAGCTCACGACAGTCCTCTGGAAACACCATATATTTT
TRBJ2-1 - TRBV9 15 - CASSVDVWDPQGQFF TGTGCCAGCAGCGTAGATGTGTGGGACCCCCAGGGGCAGTTCTTC
TRBJ1-2 - TRBV7-9 15 TRBD1 CASSLLAGGNYGYTF TGTGCCAGCAGCTTATTGGCAGGGGGCAACTATGGCTACACCTTC
TRBJ2-7 - TRBV7-6 13 - CASSLASSYEQYF TGTGCCAGCAGCTTAGCCAGTTCCTACGAGCAGTACTTC
TRBJ1-2 many TRBV25-1 14 - CASSDETTPYGYTF TGTGCCAGCAGTGACGAAACCACTCCCTATGGCTACACCTTC
TRBJ1-4 - TRBV4-1 15 - CASSQPGGTNEKLFF TGCGCCAGCAGCCAGCCCGGGGGAACTAATGAAAAACTGTTTTTT
TRBJ1-2 - TRBV28 15 - CASSPPRRSPYGYTF TGTGCCAGCAGTCCCCCGAGGCGGAGCCCTTATGGCTACACCTTC
TRBJ2-1 - TRBV9 20 TRBD2 CASSGSAGLAGAELRNEQFF TGTGCCAGCAGCGGGTCCGCGGGCCTAGCGGGGGCCGAGCTTCGTAATGAGCAGTTCTTC
TRBJ2-7 few TRBV18 16 - CASSPYRTANSYEQYF TGTGCCAGCTCACCATACCGGACAGCCAACTCCTACGAGCAGTACTTC
TRBJ1-1 many TRBV7-6 14 - CASSPGHLNTEAFF TGTGCCAGCAGCCCCGGACACCTGAACACTGAAGCTTTCTTT
TRBJ1-1 medium-sized TRBV7-8 17 - CASSSALNRARNTEAFF TGTGCCAGCAGCTCGGCCCTTAACAGGGCTCGGAACACTGAAGCTTTCTTT
TRBJ1-5 once TRBV4-1 20 - CASSQDSGWNTHSINQPQHF TGCGCCAGCAGCCAAGATAGCGGGTGGAACACCCACTCTATCAATCAGCCCCAGCATTTT
TRBJ2-2 - TRBV4-1 16 - CASSWAEGSNTGELFF TGCGCCAGCAGCTGGGCAGAGGGATCGAACACCGGGGAGCTGTTTTTT